One and the same sample provided the 9 T cell receptor beta chains below, sequenced in a study of cytomegalovirus exposure and HLA in healthy donors. TCRdb keeps only in-frame clones here, not all; method: immunoSEQ multiplex PCR. The table shows some 290,000 clones, with roughly 86% occurring only once. The sequenced material came from PBMCs. All receptors derive from a man younger than 45 in good health and CMV-seronegative.

This chain links TRBV30 with TRBJ2-7, with 8 bases fitting TRBD1. The CDR3 consists of 13 residues. CDR1 and CDR2 from the germline V gene are GTSNPN and SVGIG (reference sequence). The V and J ends lost 0 bases and 5 bases, in that order; junction bases with no gene match: 3. The CDR3 DNA reads TGTGCCTGGAGTGTGCAGGGGGCGAACGAGCAGTACTTC. Its protein is CAWSVQGANEQYF.

J is TRBJ2-2 and V is TRBV5-1; 9 bases are shared with TRBD2. CDR1 is SGHRS, CDR2 YFSETQ, per germline. The V segment lost 1 base and the J segment 0 bases; nucleotides outside the gene matches: 7. This CDR3 contains 18 residues. DNA of the CDR3: TGCGCCAGCAGCTTGAGTAGCGGGGGCCTTCCGAACACCGGGGAGCTGTTTTTT. The encoded protein is CASSLSSGGLPNTGELFF. Combining the CDR3 with reference TRBV5-1 and TRBJ2-2 gives the whole variable domain KAGVTQTPRYLIKTRGQQVTLSCSPISGHRSVSWYQQTPGQGLQFLFEYFSETQRNKGNFPGRFSGRQFSNSRSEMNVSTLELGDSALYLCASSLSSGGLPNTGELFFGEGSRLTVL.

The chain carries TRBV25-1 and TRBJ2-3; 8 bases match TRBD1. Germline V lookup: CDR1 MGHDK, CDR2 SYGVNS. The CDR3 has 18 amino acids. Trimming removed 2 bases from V and 5 bases from J; junction bases left unmatched: 15. CDR3 coding DNA: TGTGCCAGCAGTGAAATAATCTTTGGACAGGGCCATCAAGATACGCAGTATTTT. It yields the protein CASSEIIFGQGHQDTQYF.

The V gene is TRBV28, the J gene TRBJ2-7, with 8 bases that match TRBD1. V shed 8 bases and J 3 bases; nucleotides not matched to a gene: 9. The CDR3 runs 14 residues. Germline V gene lookup returns CDR1 MDHEN and CDR2 SYDVKM. Written as DNA, the CDR3 is TGTGCCAGCGAGTTGACAGGGGTAAACTACGAGCAGTACTTC. Protein sequence: CASELTGVNYEQYF. The full variable domain, with the rest looked up from reference TRBV28 and TRBJ2-7, is DVKVTQSSRYLVKRTGEKVFLECVQDMDHENMFWYRQDPGLGLRLIYFSYDVKMKEKGDIPEGYSVSREKKERFSLILESASTNQTSMYLCASELTGVNYEQYFGPGTRLTVT.

This chain uses TRBV14 with TRBJ2-7; 8 bases line up with TRBD2. Germline CDR1 SGHDN, CDR2 FVKESK. With 4 bases clipped from V and 2 bases from J, the junction kept 22 bases outside the gene matches. This CDR3 is 20 amino acids long. The CDR3 is CASSREPKMRGGGTAYEQYF. CDR3 in DNA: TGTGCCAGCAGCCGAGAACCGAAGATGAGGGGCGGGGGGACGGCCTACGAGCAGTACTTC.

The rearrangement uses TRBV4-3 and TRBJ1-3; D perhaps matches TRBD1 (6 bases). The CDR3 is made up of 16 amino acids. The germline gives CDR1 LGHNA, CDR2 YSLEER. The V gene lost 1 base and the J gene lost 2 bases, with 12 bases spanning the gap. In DNA form, the CDR3 reads TGCGCCAGCAGCCAAGGCTCAGGGGCGGCTGGAAACACCATATATTTT. It yields the protein CASSQGSGAAGNTIYF.

This clone was seen a single time. The V gene is TRBV2, the J gene TRBJ2-7, with 7 bases lining up with TRBD1. J gave up 3 bases and V 4 bases, and 3 bases lay outside the gene matches. The CDR3 has 13 amino acids. The germline V gene encodes CDR1 SNHLY and CDR2 FYNNEI. The CDR3 DNA reads as TGTGCCAGCAGTGTTCGACAGGGCTACGAGCAGTACTTC. This codes for CASSVRQGYEQYF.

The CDR3 reads CASTPRTGEEHTIYF. CDR3 coding DNA: TGTGCCAGCACTCCCCGGACGGGGGAGGAACACACCATATATTTT. V is TRBV6-6 and J is TRBJ1-3, with a possible D match to TRBD1 (5 bases). V was trimmed by 7 bases and J by 8 bases, leaving 21 bases between them. CDR3 length: 15 residues. The germline CDR1 and CDR2 sequences are MNHNY and SVGAGI (reference sequence).

This chain joins TRBV28 and TRBJ2-5; TRBD1 is a possible D gene (6 bases). The CDR3 covers 16 residues. With 6 bases removed from V and 5 bases from J, the gap between germline ends came to 22 bases. Germline V CDR1 and CDR2: MDHEN, SYDVKM. CDR3 sequence (DNA): TGTGCCAGCAGACACCTTAAACAGGGAAAGAGGGAGACCCAGTACTTC. Its translation is CASRHLKQGKRETQYF.